The following is a T cell receptor (beta chain) sequence with its context. Its antigen is not identified. Diagnoses rested on clinical symptoms, serum thyroxine and TRAb, thyroid ultrasound and orbital computed tomography. This specimen comes from a study of T cells in Graves' hyperthyroidism and ophthalmopathy. The TCR beta CDR3 regions underwent amplification using RNA transcripts as the source. The primer set for the first-round RT-PCR of the TCR CDR3 was HTBI. Using its own MiXCR run on the multiplex PCR reads, TCRdb lists one record per CDR3 protein. The repertoire consists of a few hundred thousand distinct CDR3 sequences, with 46% occurring once and the leading ten covering around 7.7%. The CDR3 covers 16 residues. With V trimmed by 10 bases and J by 3 bases, 7 bases remained unmatched. Germline CDR1 SEHNR, CDR2 FQNEAQ (reference sequence). Study-wide findings and caveats: Among clonotypes expanded in thyroid above 0.001, most were also found in blood.

This receptor was identified in a woman aged 18-29 years with Graves' hyperthyroidism. The rearrangement links TRBV7-9 to TRBJ2-1; 15 positions agree with TRBD2. Sequenced material: peripheral blood or thyroid tissue (not recorded which). The CDR3 protein is CATGTSGRLGYNEQFF. Here the CDR3 DNA reads TGTGCCACGGGGACTAGCGGGAGGCTAGGCTACAATGAGCAGTTCTTC.